The 11 T cell receptor beta chains listed next were all sequenced from one sample in a study of cytomegalovirus exposure and HLA in healthy donors. 13 Jbeta primers and 60 Vbeta primers were used for the PCR. Assay used: immunoSEQ multiplex PCR; TCRdb lists only in-frame clones, some missing. The sample consists of roughly 200,000 clones, 70% to 85% of them appearing once. The sample taken for sequencing was PBMCs. The receptors stem from a woman in her forties in good health and CMV-seronegative.

The gene calls are TRBV21-1 and TRBJ2-4; TRBD2 is the table's D call, not checked against the DNA. TRBV21-1 is noted as a pseudogene. This CDR3 has 17 amino acids. The CDR3 reads CASRPEGQPLAKNIQYF. The CDR3 DNA follows: TGTGCCAGCAGGCCTGAGGGTCAGCCCTTAGCCAAAAACATTCAGTACTTC.

V is TRBV5-1 and J is TRBJ2-3; a weak D match, TRBD2 (6 bases). The V gene's germline CDR1 is SGHRS and CDR2 YFSETQ. The V end lost 7 bases, the J end lost 4 bases, and 13 bases lay between the germline ends. This CDR3 spans 13 amino acids. The CDR3 spells CASALRGADTQYF. The CDR3 DNA is TGCGCCAGCGCCCTGCGGGGCGCAGATACGCAGTATTTT.

In this sample, this clone turned up a few times. V is TRBV7-9 and J is TRBJ1-6; 7 positions match TRBD1. Germline values: CDR1 SEHNR, CDR2 FQNEAQ (reference sequence). V lost 5 bases, J lost 7 bases, and 5 bases stayed unmatched. CDR3 length equals 14 residues. The CDR3 nucleotides read TGTGCCAGCAGCCTCGGGACAGCCAATTCACCCCTCCACTTT. Translation gives CASSLGTANSPLHF.

This chain joins TRBV18 and TRBJ2-5; D is unclear. Germline V lookup: CDR1 KGHSH, CDR2 LQKENI. This CDR3 region has 14 residues. V was shortened by 3 bases and J by 5 bases, with 13 bases between the two germline ends. CDR3 nucleotide sequence: TGTGCCAGCTCACCCCCCGGTGCGGTTGAGACCCAGTACTTC. Protein product: CASSPPGAVETQYF.

The chain combines TRBV7-2 with TRBJ2-3; the match to TRBD2 covers 10 bases. The CDR3 spans 13 residues. The V gene's germline CDR1 is SGHTA and CDR2 FQGNSA. The CDR3 region is CAHGTSVTDTQYF. CDR3 bases: TGTGCGCACGGGACTAGCGTAACAGATACGCAGTATTTT. Together with reference TRBV7-2 and TRBJ2-3, the CDR3 gives the full variable domain: GAGVSQSPSNKVTEKGKDVELRCDPISGHTALYWYRQSLGQGLEFLIYFQGNSAPDKSGLPSDRFSAERTGGSVSTLTIQRTQQEDSAVYLCAHGTSVTDTQYFGPGTRLTVL.

The chain employs TRBV29-1 and TRBJ2-5, with D perhaps TRBD1 (6 bases). The CDR3 totals 14 residues. V was trimmed by 7 bases and J by 4 bases, leaving 19 bases between them. CDR1 SQVTM and CDR2 ANQGSEA come from the germline V gene. The CDR3, as DNA: TGCAGCGGGGTCTCCCCAGGGGTTAGAGAGACCCAGTACTTC. Encoded protein: CSGVSPGVRETQYF.

The chain combines TRBV5-1 with TRBJ1-1; D perhaps matches TRBD1 (5 bases). V was trimmed by 1 base and J by 7 bases, leaving 11 bases between them. This CDR3 region has 13 residues. The germline gives CDR1 SGHRS, CDR2 YFSETQ. CDR3 protein: CASSLSRTREAFF. The DNA for the CDR3 is TGCGCCAGCAGCTTGTCACGGACACGTGAAGCTTTCTTT.

V is TRBV19 and J is TRBJ1-5; perhaps TRBD1 as D (6 bases). Germline assignment: CDR1 LNHDA and CDR2 SQIVND (reference sequence). V was clipped by 9 bases and J by 5 bases, with 17 bases between them. This CDR3 has 14 residues. The CDR3 sequence: CASDKQGFHQPQHF. DNA for the CDR3: TGTGCCAGCGATAAACAGGGATTCCATCAGCCCCAGCATTTT.

Here the CDR3 DNA reads TGTGCCAGCAGTTTACGGGCTAACTATGGCTACACCTTC. It codes for CASSLRANYGYTF. The chain employs TRBV27 and TRBJ1-2, with D hard to call. Germline V CDR1 and CDR2: MNHEY, SMNVEV (reference sequence). The CDR3 is 13 amino acids. Between the trimmed V and J ends, which lost 2 bases and 0 bases, there was a span of 4 bases.

This chain joins TRBV11-3 and TRBJ1-1, with D tentatively TRBD1 (6 bases). This CDR3 is 13 amino acids long. Trimming left V 2 bases short and J 6 bases short, with 10 bases between. Per germline, CDR1 SGHNT and CDR2 YENEEA. As DNA, the CDR3 is TGTGCCAGCAGCTTACAGGGGCAATCTGAAGCTTTCTTT. Encoded protein: CASSLQGQSEAFF.

The chain employs TRBV11-2 and TRBJ1-1; 8 bases are shared with TRBD1. With V trimmed by 5 bases and J by 1 base, 3 bases remained unmatched. Germline CDR1 is SGHAT and CDR2 is FQNNGV. The CDR3 runs to 14 residues. The CDR3: CASSPGQGNTEAFF. The CDR3 DNA reads TGTGCCAGCAGCCCAGGACAGGGGAACACTGAAGCTTTCTTT.